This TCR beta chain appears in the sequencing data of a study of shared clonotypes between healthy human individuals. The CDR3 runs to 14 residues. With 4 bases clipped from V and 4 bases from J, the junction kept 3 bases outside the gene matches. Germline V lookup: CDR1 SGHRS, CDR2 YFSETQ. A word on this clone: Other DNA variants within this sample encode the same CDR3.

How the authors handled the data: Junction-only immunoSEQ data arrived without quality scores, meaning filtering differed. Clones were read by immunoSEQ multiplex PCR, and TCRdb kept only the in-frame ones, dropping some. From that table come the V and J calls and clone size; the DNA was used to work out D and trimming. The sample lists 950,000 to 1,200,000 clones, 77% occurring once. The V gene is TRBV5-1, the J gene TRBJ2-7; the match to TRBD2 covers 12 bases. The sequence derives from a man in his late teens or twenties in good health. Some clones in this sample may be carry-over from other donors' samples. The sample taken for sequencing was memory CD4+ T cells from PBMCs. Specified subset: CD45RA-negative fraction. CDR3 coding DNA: TGCGCCAGCAGCCTGACTAGCGGGAGTTACGAGCAGTACTTC. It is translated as CASSLTSGSYEQYF. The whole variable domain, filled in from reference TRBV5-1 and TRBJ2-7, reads KAGVTQTPRYLIKTRGQQVTLSCSPISGHRSVSWYQQTPGQGLQFLFEYFSETQRNKGNFPGRFSGRQFSNSRSEMNVSTLELGDSALYLCASSLTSGSYEQYFGPGTRLTVT.